The 11 T cell receptor beta chains presented below share a single source sample, sequenced in a study of blood T cell repertoires in COVID-19. Assay: immunoSEQ multiplex PCR; the TCRdb copy retains only in-frame clones and omits some. The table lists some 54,000 clones, around 81% of them singletons, with roughly a quarter in the top ten. The specimen sequenced was peripheral blood. The source of these receptors is a woman older than 75 with COVID-19, enrolled during active disease.

This chain links TRBV6-1 with TRBJ1-5; 7 bases fit TRBD1. The CDR3 has 18 residues. Germline values: CDR1 MNHNS, CDR2 SASEGT. The junction had 12 bases not matched to a gene; V was cut back by 2 bases and J by 2 bases. The CDR3, as DNA: TGTGCCAGCAGTGAAAACCCCTCAACAGGGGCCCGCAATCAGCCCCAGCATTTT. This sequence encodes CASSENPSTGARNQPQHF.

J is TRBJ1-2 and V is TRBV30, with 10 bases fitting TRBD1. The CDR3 totals 15 residues. V lost 0 bases and J lost 8; bases outside the gene matches: 9. Germline values: CDR1 GTSNPN, CDR2 SVGIG (reference sequence). In DNA, the CDR3 is TGTGCCTGGAGTGTACCGGGACAGGGGCGCGGGGGCTACACCTTC. Amino acids: CAWSVPGQGRGGYTF.

The chain is built from TRBV6-2 or TRBV6-3 and TRBJ2-2, with 11 bases identical to TRBD2. The CDR3 has 17 amino acids. V trimming: 4 bases; J trimming: 7 bases; junction bases outside the gene matches: 11. Germline CDR1 is MNHEY and CDR2 is SVGEGT. The CDR3 loop reads CASSSTIAGGPVGELFF. CDR3 DNA sequence: TGTGCCAGCAGTTCAACCATAGCGGGAGGGCCGGTCGGGGAGCTGTTTTTT.

The chain combines TRBV19 with TRBJ2-5; 7 nucleotides match TRBD2. The CDR3 covers 12 residues. Germline CDR1 is LNHDA and CDR2 is SQIVND (reference sequence). Unmatched junction bases numbered 0, after V lost 5 bases and J lost 3 bases. The CDR3 DNA reads as TGTGCCAGTAGTCGGGGGGAAGAGACCCAGTACTTC. Protein sequence: CASSRGEETQYF.

The CDR3 spells CASTTSTGTGGGYTF. For the CDR3, the DNA is TGTGCCAGCACTACTAGTACCGGGACAGGGGGCGGCTACACCTTC. The J gene is TRBJ1-2, the V gene TRBV6-5, with 12 bases lining up with TRBD1. With V trimmed by 7 bases and J by 8 bases, 11 bases remained unmatched. The germline gives CDR1 MNHEY, CDR2 SVGAGI. The CDR3 is made up of 15 amino acids.

The CDR3 is CASSPTSGRNLYEQYF. The CDR3, as DNA: TGTGCCAGCAGCCCGACTAGCGGGAGGAACCTCTACGAGCAGTACTTC. This chain links TRBV3-1 (or the pseudogene TRBV3-2) with TRBJ2-7, with 13 bases matching TRBD2. The germline V gene encodes CDR1 LGHDT and CDR2 YNNKEL (reference sequence). Trimming at V came to 4 bases and at J to 3 bases, leaving 6 bases not matched to a gene. This CDR3 is built from 16 residues.

This rearrangement joins TRBV7-2 to TRBJ2-7, with D possibly being TRBD1 (7 bases). The CDR3 spans 16 residues. Looked up from germline, CDR1 is SGHTA and CDR2 is FQGNSA. V was trimmed by 5 bases and J by 7 bases, leaving 24 bases between them. The CDR3, as DNA: TGTGCCAGCAGCCCAGGGGGGCCCGGGACTTCTTTGGAGCAGTACTTC. Protein: CASSPGGPGTSLEQYF.

The genes are TRBV14 and TRBJ1-5; D ambiguous. The CDR3 is made up of 13 amino acids. Looked up from germline, CDR1 is SGHDN and CDR2 is FVKESK. V gave up 2 bases and J gave up 4 bases, with 6 bases separating them. The CDR3 nucleotides are TGTGCCAGCAGCCAATCACTAAATCAGCCCCAGCATTTT. Translated, it gives CASSQSLNQPQHF.

The CDR3 nucleotides read TGTGCCAGCAGCTTGGAGGGGCCGGACATTCAGTACTTC. Translating gives CASSLEGPDIQYF. The chain links TRBV5-6 to TRBJ2-4; weak D call: TRBD1 (5 bases). V was shortened by 0 bases and J by 8 bases, with 9 bases between the two germline ends. CDR3 length: 13 residues. CDR1 and CDR2 from the germline V gene are SGHDT and YYEEEE.

The chain has TRBV28 and TRBJ2-7, with a possible D match to TRBD1 (6 bases). CDR1 is MDHEN, CDR2 SYDVKM, per germline. Trimming stripped 6 bases from V and 5 bases from J, with 26 bases between. The CDR3 is made up of 17 amino acids. The CDR3 region is CASRPMDRLEGLDEQYF. The CDR3 DNA follows: TGTGCCAGCAGGCCCATGGACAGACTCGAGGGGTTGGACGAGCAGTACTTC.

V gene TRBV7-8 combines with J gene TRBJ2-1, with 11 bases that match TRBD2. The germline V gene encodes CDR1 SGHVS and CDR2 FQNEAQ. V lost 1 base to trimming and J lost 8 bases; unmatched junction nucleotides: 7. CDR3 size: 16 residues. The chain's CDR3 is CASSLESGTSGHEQFF. CDR3 bases: TGTGCCAGCAGCTTAGAATCCGGGACTAGCGGACATGAGCAGTTCTTC.